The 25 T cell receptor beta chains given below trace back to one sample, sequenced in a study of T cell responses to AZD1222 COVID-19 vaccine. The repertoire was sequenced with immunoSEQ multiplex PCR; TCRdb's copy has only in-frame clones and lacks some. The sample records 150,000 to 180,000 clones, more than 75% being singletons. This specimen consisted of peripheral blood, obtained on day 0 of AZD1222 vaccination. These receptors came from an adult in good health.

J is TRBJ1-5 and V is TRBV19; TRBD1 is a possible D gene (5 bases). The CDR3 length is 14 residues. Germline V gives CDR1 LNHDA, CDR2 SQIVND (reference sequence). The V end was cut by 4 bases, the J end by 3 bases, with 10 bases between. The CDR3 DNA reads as TGTGCCAGTAGTACGAACGGGGCCAATCAGCCCCAGCATTTT. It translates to CASSTNGANQPQHF.

CDR3 sequence: CASSHRGSNQPQHF. Written as DNA, the CDR3 is TGTGCCAGCAGCCACAGGGGGAGCAATCAGCCCCAGCATTTT. The J gene is TRBJ1-5, the V gene TRBV3-1 (or the pseudogene TRBV3-2), with 7 bases that match TRBD1. Germline assignment: CDR1 LGHDT and CDR2 YNNKEL (reference sequence). The CDR3 contains 14 residues. V dropped 3 bases and J dropped 1; count of bases not matched to a gene: 0.

The CDR3 protein is CASTPGENYGYTF. The CDR3 DNA reads TGTGCCAGTACCCCGGGGGAAAACTATGGCTACACCTTC. The chain joins TRBV19 to TRBJ1-2; D might be TRBD1 (5 bases). Germline V gene data show CDR1 as LNHDA and CDR2 as SQIVND (reference sequence). V was clipped by 7 bases and J by 2 bases, with 11 bases between them. CDR3 length equals 13 residues.

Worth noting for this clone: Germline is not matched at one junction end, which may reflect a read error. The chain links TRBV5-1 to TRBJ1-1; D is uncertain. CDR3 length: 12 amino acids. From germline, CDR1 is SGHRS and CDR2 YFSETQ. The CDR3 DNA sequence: TGCGCCAGCAGCCACGGGTCCCCTGAGGCTTTCTTT. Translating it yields CASSHGSPEAFF.

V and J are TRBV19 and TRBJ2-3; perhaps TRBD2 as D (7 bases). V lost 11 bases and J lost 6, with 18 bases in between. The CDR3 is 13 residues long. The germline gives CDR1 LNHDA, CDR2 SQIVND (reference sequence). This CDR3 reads CAASGGQVDTQYF. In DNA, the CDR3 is TGTGCCGCTTCGGGGGGCCAGGTGGATACGCAGTATTTT.

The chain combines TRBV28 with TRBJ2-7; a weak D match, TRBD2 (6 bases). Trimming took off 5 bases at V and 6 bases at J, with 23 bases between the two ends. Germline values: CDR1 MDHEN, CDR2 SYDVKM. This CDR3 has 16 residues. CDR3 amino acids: CASSPTSTLNMREQYF. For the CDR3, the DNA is TGTGCCAGCAGTCCTACTAGCACCCTCAACATGCGCGAGCAGTACTTC.

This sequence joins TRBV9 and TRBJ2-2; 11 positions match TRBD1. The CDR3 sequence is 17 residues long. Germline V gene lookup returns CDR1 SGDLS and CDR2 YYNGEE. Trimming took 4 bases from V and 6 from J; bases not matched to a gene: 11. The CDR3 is CASSLVGGTGGAGELFF. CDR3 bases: TGTGCCAGCAGCTTAGTCGGTGGGACAGGGGGTGCCGGGGAGCTGTTTTTT.

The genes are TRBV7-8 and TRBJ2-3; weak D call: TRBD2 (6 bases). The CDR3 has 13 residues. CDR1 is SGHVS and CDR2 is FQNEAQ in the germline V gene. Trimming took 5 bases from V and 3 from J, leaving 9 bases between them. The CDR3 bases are TGTGCCAGCAGCGGGGGGAATACAGATACGCAGTATTTT. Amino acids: CASSGGNTDTQYF.

The CDR3 DNA follows: TGTGCCAGCAGTTACAGGACAGACCTCTACGAGCAGTACTTC. It specifies CASSYRTDLYEQYF. The rearrangement uses TRBV6-5 and TRBJ2-7; perhaps TRBD1 as D (6 bases). V lost 2 bases to trimming and J lost 3 bases, with 11 bases between them. This CDR3 spans 14 amino acids. CDR1 and CDR2 from the germline V gene are MNHEY and SVGAGI.

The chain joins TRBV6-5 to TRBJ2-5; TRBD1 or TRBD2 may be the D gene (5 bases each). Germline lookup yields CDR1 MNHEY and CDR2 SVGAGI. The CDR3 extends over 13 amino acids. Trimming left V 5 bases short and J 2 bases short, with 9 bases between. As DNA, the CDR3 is TGTGCCAGCAGTCGGGACCGGCAAGAGACCCAGTACTTC. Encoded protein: CASSRDRQETQYF.

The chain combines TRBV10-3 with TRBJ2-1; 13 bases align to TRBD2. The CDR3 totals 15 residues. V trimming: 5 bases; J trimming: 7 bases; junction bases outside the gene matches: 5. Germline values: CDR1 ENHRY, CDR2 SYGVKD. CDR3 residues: CAISYRTSGSNEQFF. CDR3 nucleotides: TGTGCCATCAGTTACCGGACTAGCGGGAGTAATGAGCAGTTCTTC.

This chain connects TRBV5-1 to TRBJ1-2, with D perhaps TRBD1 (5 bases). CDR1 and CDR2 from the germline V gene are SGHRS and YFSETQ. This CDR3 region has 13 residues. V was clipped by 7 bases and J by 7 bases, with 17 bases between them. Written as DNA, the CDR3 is TGCGCCAGCGAACCCCCAGGGAAAGGTGGCTACACCTTC. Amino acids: CASEPPGKGGYTF.

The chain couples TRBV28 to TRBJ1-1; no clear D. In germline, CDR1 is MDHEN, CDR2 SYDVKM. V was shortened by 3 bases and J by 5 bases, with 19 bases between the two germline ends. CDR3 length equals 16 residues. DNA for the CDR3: TGTGCCAGCAGTTTTATTCCGGAACCACATAGAACTGAAGCTTTCTTT. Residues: CASSFIPEPHRTEAFF.

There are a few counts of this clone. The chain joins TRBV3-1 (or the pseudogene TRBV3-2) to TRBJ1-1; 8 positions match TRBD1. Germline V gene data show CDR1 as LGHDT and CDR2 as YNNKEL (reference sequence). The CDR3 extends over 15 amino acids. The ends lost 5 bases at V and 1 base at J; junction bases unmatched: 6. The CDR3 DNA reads TGTGCCAGCAGCGCACACAGGGGGGAGAACACTGAAGCTTTCTTT. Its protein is CASSAHRGENTEAFF.

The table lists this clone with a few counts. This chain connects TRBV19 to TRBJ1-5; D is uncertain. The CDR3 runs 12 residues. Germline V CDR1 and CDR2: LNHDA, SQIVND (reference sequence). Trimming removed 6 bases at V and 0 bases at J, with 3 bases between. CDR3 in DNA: TGTGCCAGTAGGGATAGCAATCAGCCCCAGCATTTT. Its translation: CASRDSNQPQHF.

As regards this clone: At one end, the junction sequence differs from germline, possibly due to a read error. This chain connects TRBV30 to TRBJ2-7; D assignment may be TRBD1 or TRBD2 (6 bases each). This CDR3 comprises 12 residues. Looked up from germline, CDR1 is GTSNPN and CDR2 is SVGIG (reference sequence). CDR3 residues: CAWSALNEPGAF. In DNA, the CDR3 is TGTGCCTGGAGTGCCCTCAACGAACCGGGGGCCTTC.

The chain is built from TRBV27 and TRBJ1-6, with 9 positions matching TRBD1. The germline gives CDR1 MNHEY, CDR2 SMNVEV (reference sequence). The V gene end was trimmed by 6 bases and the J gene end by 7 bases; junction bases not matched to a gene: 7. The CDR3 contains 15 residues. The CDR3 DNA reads TGTGCCAGCAGCCCTAGTGACAGGGGGAATTCACCCCTCCACTTT. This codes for CASSPSDRGNSPLHF.

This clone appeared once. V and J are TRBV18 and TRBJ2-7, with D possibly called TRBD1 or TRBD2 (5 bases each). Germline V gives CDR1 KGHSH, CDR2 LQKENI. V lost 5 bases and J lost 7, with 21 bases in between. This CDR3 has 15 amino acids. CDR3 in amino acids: CASSKKGPPPREQYF. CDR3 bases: TGTGCCAGCTCAAAGAAGGGACCTCCGCCTAGGGAGCAGTACTTC.

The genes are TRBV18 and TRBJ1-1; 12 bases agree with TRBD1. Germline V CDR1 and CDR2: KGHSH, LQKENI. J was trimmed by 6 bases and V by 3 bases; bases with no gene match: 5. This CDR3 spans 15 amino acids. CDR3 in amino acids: CASSPVGQGAAEAFF. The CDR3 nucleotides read TGTGCCAGCTCACCGGTGGGACAGGGGGCGGCTGAAGCTTTCTTT.

The CDR3 reads CASSQEFNRDYEQYF. DNA of the CDR3: TGCGCCAGCAGCCAAGAATTTAACAGGGACTACGAGCAGTACTTC. The rearrangement joins TRBV4-3 to TRBJ2-7, with D tentatively TRBD1 (6 bases). V was cut by 0 bases and J by 3 bases, with 12 bases left in between. This CDR3 spans 15 amino acids. Looked up from germline, CDR1 is LGHNA and CDR2 is YSLEER.

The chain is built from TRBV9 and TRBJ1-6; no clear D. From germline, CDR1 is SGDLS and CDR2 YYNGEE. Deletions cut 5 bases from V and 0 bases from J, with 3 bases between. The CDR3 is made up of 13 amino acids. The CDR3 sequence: CASSNSYNSPLHF. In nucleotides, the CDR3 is TGTGCCAGCAGTAACTCCTATAATTCACCCCTCCACTTT. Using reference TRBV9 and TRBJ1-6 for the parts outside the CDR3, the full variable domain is DSGVTQTPKHLITATGQRVTLRCSPRSGDLSVYWYQQSLDQGLQFLIQYYNGEERAKGNILERFSAQQFPDLHSELNLSSLELGDSALYFCASSNSYNSPLHFGNGTRLTVT.

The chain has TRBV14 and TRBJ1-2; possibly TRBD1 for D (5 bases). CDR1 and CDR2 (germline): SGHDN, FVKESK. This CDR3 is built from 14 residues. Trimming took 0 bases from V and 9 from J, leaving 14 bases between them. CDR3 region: CASSQDLGWGSYTF. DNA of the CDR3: TGTGCCAGCAGCCAAGATCTCGGCTGGGGGAGCTACACCTTC.

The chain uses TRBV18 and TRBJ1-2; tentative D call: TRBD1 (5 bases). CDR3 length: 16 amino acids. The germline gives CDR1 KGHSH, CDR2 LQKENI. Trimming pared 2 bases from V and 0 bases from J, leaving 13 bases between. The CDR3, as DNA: TGTGCCAGCTCACCAGGGGGGTCCCGATCTAACTATGGCTACACCTTC. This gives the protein CASSPGGSRSNYGYTF.

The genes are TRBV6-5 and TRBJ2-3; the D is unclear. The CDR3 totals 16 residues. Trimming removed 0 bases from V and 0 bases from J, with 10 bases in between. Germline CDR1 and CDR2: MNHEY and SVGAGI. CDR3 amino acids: CASSYSPTYSTDTQYF. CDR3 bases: TGTGCCAGCAGTTACTCGCCAACGTATAGCACAGATACGCAGTATTTT.

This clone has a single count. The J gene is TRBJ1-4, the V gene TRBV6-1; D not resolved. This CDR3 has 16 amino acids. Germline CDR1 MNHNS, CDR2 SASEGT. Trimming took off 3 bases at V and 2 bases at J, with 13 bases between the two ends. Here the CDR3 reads CASSEGPLGTNEKLFF. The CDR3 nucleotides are TGTGCCAGCAGTGAGGGTCCCCTCGGCACTAATGAAAAACTGTTTTTT.